This T cell receptor beta chain stems from a study of blood T cell repertoires in COVID-19. Study-level background: Specimens from acute and convalescent COVID-19 originated in the United States, Italy and Spain. From T cells, B-cell-depleted T cells, or PBMCs came the material, which was cDNA or gDNA.

Method: immunoSEQ multiplex PCR; TCRdb's copy keeps in-frame clones and lacks some. Of over 250,000 clones in the sample, about 86% were seen once. Recruitment covered roughly 22 US areas and drew participants whose ages spanned roughly 18 to 90 years. Participant reports of clinical history set cohort assignment. V was cut by 3 bases and J by 7 bases, with 16 bases left in between. The CDR3 loop spans 13 amino acids. Germline V lookup: CDR1 GTSNPN, CDR2 SVGIG (reference sequence). V gene TRBV30 combines with J gene TRBJ2-7, with D possibly matching TRBD1 (6 bases). Specimen: PBMCs or T cells enriched from blood (not recorded which). This clonotype was obtained from a man aged 30 to 45 with acute COVID-19. CDR3 amino acids: CAWRPSGALEQYV. CDR3 sequence (DNA): TGTGCCTGGAGGCCGTCAGGGGCTTTGGAGCAGTACGTC.